Below, 30 T cell receptor beta chains from the same sample are listed, as sequenced in a study of blood T cell repertoires in COVID-19. TCRdb keeps only in-frame clones here, not all; method: immunoSEQ multiplex PCR. The sample includes about 87,000 clones, around 88% seen only once; the top ten take about a sixth. The sample comprised peripheral blood. The source of these receptors is a woman aged 55-70 years with acute or convalescent COVID-19.

The chain is built from TRBV11-2 and TRBJ1-1; 9 bases line up with TRBD1. Germline CDR1 SGHAT, CDR2 FQNNGV. V dropped 5 bases and J dropped 0; count of bases not matched to a gene: 1. The CDR3 length is 14 residues. The CDR3 here is CASSRDRVNTEAFF. CDR3 DNA sequence: TGTGCCAGCAGCCGGGACAGGGTGAACACTGAAGCTTTCTTT.

The V gene is TRBV6-6, the J gene TRBJ2-2; maybe TRBD1 (5 bases). With 2 bases removed from V and 5 bases from J, the gap between germline ends came to 12 bases. Germline assignment: CDR1 MNHNY and CDR2 SVGAGI (reference sequence). This CDR3 comprises 15 residues. CDR3 sequence (DNA): TGTGCCAGCAGTTACAAGGGGAATAGGACCGGGGAGCTGTTTTTT. Translation: CASSYKGNRTGELFF.

V gene TRBV3-1 (or the pseudogene TRBV3-2) combines with J gene TRBJ1-6; D possibly corresponds to TRBD1 (6 bases). Trimming took 4 bases from V and 8 from J, leaving 12 bases between them. The germline CDR1 and CDR2 sequences are LGHDT and YNNKEL (reference sequence). There are 14 residues in the CDR3. In DNA form, the CDR3 reads TGTGCCAGCAGCCTACAGGGTCGGTATTCACCCCTCCACTTT. Protein sequence: CASSLQGRYSPLHF.

The rearrangement uses TRBV10-2 and TRBJ2-2; a weak D match, TRBD2 (5 bases). Trimming left V 0 bases short and J 7 bases short, with 12 bases between. From germline, CDR1 is WSHSY and CDR2 SAAADI. This CDR3 has 15 residues. The CDR3 spells CASSESRYRDGELFF. The CDR3 DNA is TGCGCCAGCAGTGAGTCGAGATACCGGGACGGGGAGCTGTTTTTT.

Worth noting for this clone: An end of the junction does not agree with germline; a read error may underlie this. J is TRBJ1-5 and V is TRBV27; D remains ambiguous. The CDR3 runs 16 residues. Germline CDR1 and CDR2: MNHEY and SMNVEV (reference sequence). The CDR3 bases are TGTGCCGGCAGTGAAAGACCTCCCCAGGGCAATCAGCCCCAGCATTTT. It codes for CAGSERPPQGNQPQHF.

The chain combines TRBV5-6 with TRBJ1-1; 7 nucleotides line up with TRBD1. After removal of 2 bases from V and 1 base from J, the junction contained 8 bases not matched to a gene. The CDR3 consists of 16 residues. Germline CDR1 is SGHDT and CDR2 is YYEEEE. CDR3 in amino acids: CASSFAYGTANTEAFF. The CDR3 bases are TGTGCCAGCAGCTTTGCGTATGGGACAGCGAACACTGAAGCTTTCTTT.

This chain joins TRBV11-2 and TRBJ1-1, with D possibly matching TRBD1 (6 bases). The V and J ends lost 1 base and 3 bases respectively, with 12 bases between them. The CDR3 sequence is 15 residues long. CDR1 and CDR2 from the germline V gene are SGHAT and FQNNGV. The CDR3 protein is CASSLAGQIYTEAFF. CDR3 sequence (DNA): TGTGCCAGCAGCTTAGCCGGACAGATTTACACTGAAGCTTTCTTT.

V and J are TRBV11-2 and TRBJ2-7; 11 bases align to TRBD2. Trimming took 4 bases from V and 3 from J; bases not matched to a gene: 5. The germline gives CDR1 SGHAT, CDR2 FQNNGV. The CDR3 spans 15 residues. CDR3 sequence reads: CASSSLAGALYEQYF. In nucleotides, the CDR3 is TGTGCCAGCAGCTCACTAGCGGGGGCGCTCTACGAGCAGTACTTC.

Only one count was recorded for this clone. The chain joins TRBV7-2 to TRBJ1-2; no reliable D call. Germline V gene lookup returns CDR1 SGHTA and CDR2 FQGNSA. V gave up 4 bases and J gave up 4 bases, with 7 bases separating them. The CDR3 is 12 residues long. The CDR3 DNA follows: TGTGCCAGCAGCTCCACGGGCTATGGCTACACCTTC. Amino acids: CASSSTGYGYTF.

The rearrangement joins TRBV5-4 to TRBJ2-7; TRBD2 aligns across 11 bases. CDR1 and CDR2 (germline): SGHNT, YYREEE (reference sequence). The J segment lost 4 bases and the V segment lost 4 bases, leaving 7 bases of the junction unmatched. The CDR3 covers 15 residues. CDR3 protein: CASSEATSGVYEQYF. DNA of the CDR3: TGTGCCAGCAGCGAGGCGACTAGCGGGGTGTACGAGCAGTACTTC.

The rearrangement joins TRBV3-1 (or the pseudogene TRBV3-2) to TRBJ2-5, with D possibly TRBD1 on 5 matching bases. The V and J ends lost 4 bases and 2 bases respectively, with 11 bases between them. The CDR3 has 14 residues. CDR1 and CDR2 (germline): LGHDT, YNNKEL (reference sequence). The CDR3 spells CASSLMHRQETQYF. The DNA for the CDR3 is TGTGCCAGCAGCCTTATGCACAGGCAAGAGACCCAGTACTTC.

The chain links TRBV10-3 to TRBJ1-2; D is perhaps TRBD1 (6 bases). Germline loops: CDR1 ENHRY, CDR2 SYGVKD. The CDR3 has 11 amino acids. Trimming shortened V by 7 bases and J by 7 bases, and 10 bases separated the two germline ends. The CDR3 here is CAITGDTGYTF. DNA of the CDR3: TGTGCCATCACAGGGGATACTGGCTACACCTTC.

The chain has TRBV5-1 and TRBJ2-3; 8 nucleotides align to TRBD2. Germline V gives CDR1 SGHRS, CDR2 YFSETQ. J was trimmed by 6 bases and V by 4 bases; bases with no gene match: 13. CDR3 length: 16 amino acids. The CDR3 spells CASSINRGLGLDTQYF. The DNA for the CDR3 is TGCGCCAGCAGCATCAATAGGGGACTAGGGTTGGATACGCAGTATTTT. Drawing the rest from reference TRBV5-1 and TRBJ2-3, the complete variable domain is KAGVTQTPRYLIKTRGQQVTLSCSPISGHRSVSWYQQTPGQGLQFLFEYFSETQRNKGNFPGRFSGRQFSNSRSEMNVSTLELGDSALYLCASSINRGLGLDTQYFGPGTRLTVL.

The chain carries TRBV30 and TRBJ2-1, with D unresolved. Germline V CDR1 and CDR2: GTSNPN, SVGIG (reference sequence). V was cut by 5 bases and J by 0 bases, with 8 bases left in between. The CDR3 contains 13 residues. The CDR3 sequence: CAWESSSYNEQFF. In DNA form, the CDR3 reads TGTGCCTGGGAGAGTAGCTCCTACAATGAGCAGTTCTTC.

The chain links TRBV29-1 to TRBJ2-7; D remains unclear. This CDR3 spans 11 amino acids. Germline CDR1 is SQVTM and CDR2 is ANQGSEA. Trimming pared 6 bases from V and 7 bases from J, leaving 13 bases between. Written as DNA, the CDR3 is TGCAGCGTGGGTGAGAGGATAGAGCAGTACTTC. Its translation: CSVGERIEQYF.

The chain carries TRBV7-3 and TRBJ2-1; possibly TRBD1 for D (6 bases). Germline V CDR1 and CDR2: SGHTA, FQGTGA. The V end lost 2 bases, the J end lost 6 bases, and 11 bases lay between the germline ends. This CDR3 spans 14 amino acids. CDR3 sequence: CASSLQGQGNEQFF. The DNA of the CDR3 is TGTGCCAGCAGCTTACAGGGGCAGGGCAATGAGCAGTTCTTC.

This clone was observed once. The chain carries TRBV19 and TRBJ1-1; D remains unclear. Looked up from germline, CDR1 is LNHDA and CDR2 is SQIVND (reference sequence). This CDR3 comprises 14 residues. Trimming pared 5 bases from V and 4 bases from J, leaving 14 bases between. CDR3 residues: CASSPHDSFTEAFF. The CDR3, as DNA: TGTGCCAGTAGTCCGCATGACTCCTTCACTGAAGCTTTCTTT.

This clone has only a few counts. The rearrangement links TRBV7-9 to TRBJ2-1, with TRBD2 identical over 16 bases. V shed 5 bases, J shed 5 bases, and the junction held 6 bases outside the gene matches. This CDR3 spans 17 amino acids. In germline, CDR1 is SEHNR, CDR2 FQNEAQ (reference sequence). Here the CDR3 reads CASSPPGLAGGHNEQFF. Here the CDR3 DNA reads TGTGCCAGCAGCCCCCCGGGACTAGCGGGAGGGCACAATGAGCAGTTCTTC.

This chain uses TRBV5-1 with TRBJ2-3; TRBD2 aligns across 7 bases. This CDR3 comprises 14 residues. The junction had 6 bases not matched to a gene; V was cut back by 7 bases and J by 1 base. Germline CDR1 is SGHRS and CDR2 is YFSETQ. The CDR3 bases are TGCGCCAGCTTCCGCGGGGGTGGCACAGATACGCAGTATTTT. This gives the protein CASFRGGGTDTQYF.

The V call is TRBV5-1, the J call TRBJ2-7, with a possible D match to TRBD2 (6 bases). This CDR3 spans 14 amino acids. Germline values: CDR1 SGHRS, CDR2 YFSETQ. V lost 0 bases and J 2 bases, leaving 9 bases between the germline ends. The CDR3 DNA reads TGCGCCAGCAGCTTGGCCGCGGGAACCTACGAGCAGTACTTC. Amino acids: CASSLAAGTYEQYF.

V is TRBV9 and J is TRBJ2-1; 7 positions match TRBD2. The CDR3 extends over 16 amino acids. V dropped 0 bases and J dropped 0; count of bases not matched to a gene: 3. The germline gives CDR1 SGDLS, CDR2 YYNGEE. CDR3 DNA sequence: TGTGCCAGCAGCGTAGGGGGAGGGGTCTCCTACAATGAGCAGTTCTTC. Translated, it gives CASSVGGGVSYNEQFF.

This clone was detected only a few times. This chain uses TRBV7-3 with TRBJ2-5; 7 bases line up with TRBD2. The CDR3 length is 14 residues. CDR1 is SGHTA, CDR2 FQGTGA, per germline. V was clipped by 2 bases and J by 5 bases; unmatched bases: 5. CDR3 residues: CASSLFQGGETQYF. The CDR3 DNA follows: TGTGCCAGCAGCTTATTTCAGGGAGGGGAGACCCAGTACTTC.

V gene TRBV12-5 combines with J gene TRBJ2-2; possibly TRBD2 for D (5 bases). Germline CDR1 and CDR2: LGHNT and FRNRAP. This CDR3 has 15 residues. V was cut by 2 bases and J by 3 bases, with 10 bases left in between. CDR3 sequence: CASGLRGGDTGELFF. The CDR3 DNA is TGTGCTAGTGGTTTGCGGGGTGGAGACACCGGGGAGCTGTTTTTT.

The rearrangement links TRBV19 to TRBJ1-2; D is perhaps TRBD1 (6 bases). Germline V gene data show CDR1 as LNHDA and CDR2 as SQIVND (reference sequence). This CDR3 has 13 residues. V was shortened by 7 bases and J by 5 bases, with 14 bases between the two germline ends. The CDR3 here is CASTNDRLYGYTF. The CDR3 DNA is TGTGCCAGTACCAATGACAGGTTGTATGGCTACACCTTC.

The chain employs TRBV11-3 and TRBJ2-1; perhaps TRBD2 as D (6 bases). Germline loops: CDR1 SGHNT, CDR2 YENEEA. The V end was cut by 4 bases, the J end by 7 bases, with 17 bases between. The CDR3 loop spans 15 amino acids. CDR3 residues: CASSSTQRAVNEQFF. The CDR3 coding sequence is TGTGCCAGCAGCTCGACACAGCGGGCCGTTAATGAGCAGTTCTTC.

The V gene is TRBV4-3, the J gene TRBJ1-6; perhaps TRBD1 as D (6 bases). The CDR3 spans 14 residues. V was clipped by 4 bases and J by 7 bases, with 11 bases between them. Germline CDR1 and CDR2: LGHNA and YSLEER. CDR3 nucleotides: TGCGCCAGCAGCCGAGACAGGCTAAATTCACCCCTCCACTTT. Translated, it gives CASSRDRLNSPLHF.

This chain joins TRBV6-1 and TRBJ2-1; possibly TRBD1 for D (6 bases). Germline V lookup: CDR1 MNHNS, CDR2 SASEGT. CDR3 length: 12 amino acids. V gave up 3 bases and J gave up 12 bases, with 12 bases separating them. CDR3 DNA: TGTGCCAGCAGTGACCCCGGGACAAGGCAGTTCTTC. Translation: CASSDPGTRQFF.

This rearrangement joins TRBV11-2 to TRBJ1-3, with D tentatively TRBD1 (5 bases). Germline loops: CDR1 SGHAT, CDR2 FQNNGV. The CDR3 covers 16 residues. The germline V and J ends were trimmed by 5 bases and 0 bases, with 14 bases remaining between them. The CDR3 protein is CASSQLMTVSGNTIYF. CDR3 sequence (DNA): TGTGCCAGCAGCCAGCTGATGACAGTCTCTGGAAACACCATATATTTT.

V gene TRBV7-8 combines with J gene TRBJ2-4; 7 bases are shared with TRBD2. V trimming: 1 base; J trimming: 0 bases; junction bases outside the gene matches: 3. Germline lookup yields CDR1 SGHVS and CDR2 FQNEAQ. CDR3 size: 16 residues. Written as DNA, the CDR3 is TGTGCCAGCAGCTTAGGGGGGGGTTTAGCCAAAAACATTCAGTACTTC. Encoded protein: CASSLGGGLAKNIQYF.

This clone was seen a few times. This sequence joins TRBV5-6 and TRBJ1-5; tentative D call: TRBD1 (5 bases). Germline CDR1 and CDR2: SGHDT and YYEEEE. V lost 3 bases to trimming and J lost 5 bases, with 12 bases between them. This CDR3 has 14 amino acids. In nucleotides, the CDR3 is TGTGCCAGCAGCTCCCAAGGGACTTATCAGCCCCAGCATTTT. Translated: CASSSQGTYQPQHF.